What follows describes a single T cell receptor (beta chain). What it binds is not known. This entry comes from a study of cytomegalovirus exposure and HLA in healthy donors. Study at large: In a later analysis, the 110 or so validation repertoires were reported to have used the same platform as the 600 to 700 first-cohort repertoires. Broader study findings: The study listed approximately 170 cytomegalovirus-associated TCR beta chains.

The approximately 120-subject validation cohort, separate from the roughly 670-subject first cohort, included the donors. This CDR3 contains 17 residues. CDR1 MNHNS and CDR2 SASEGT come from the germline V gene. With V trimmed by 3 bases and J by 8 bases, 12 bases remained unmatched. Profiling relied on immunoSEQ multiplex PCR, and the TCRdb table lists in-frame clones only, not all of them. The sample contains some 250,000 clones, more than 75% of which appear only once. The sequence was collected from a woman aged 25-40 years in good health and CMV-seropositive. The genes are TRBV6-1 and TRBJ2-2; 10 bases match TRBD2. Source material: PBMCs. The CDR3 spells CASSDGLLAGLSGELFF. Written as DNA, the CDR3 is TGTGCCAGCAGTGATGGTTTACTAGCGGGACTTTCGGGGGAGCTGTTTTTT.